This T cell receptor beta chain was recovered during a study of T-cell reconstitution after alpha-beta-depleted transplantation in children. Study observations and caveats: T-cell numbers and diversity one year post-transplant derived largely from freshly generated T cells. From surviving recipient T cells and thymic progenitors came the high day-60 TCRbeta diversity observed in some patients.

The TCRbeta library incorporated unique molecular identifiers. MiXCR, applied by TCRdb to the PCR reads, yields one record per CDR3 protein. In the table there are roughly 250,000 distinct CDR3 sequences, less than 9% of which are singletons. This CDR3 has 14 residues. V was trimmed by 1 base and J by 4 bases, leaving 10 bases between them. In this sample, this clonotype turned up a few times. Its antigen is unknown. The sequencing used PBMCs, mostly from graft donor cells, collected 180 days after TCRalphabeta/CD19-depleted stem cell transplant. The J gene is TRBJ1-1, the V gene TRBV12-3 or TRBV12-4; possibly TRBD1 for D (5 bases). The origin of this receptor is a male patient younger than 18 who had a stem cell transplant for acute lymphoblastic leukemia, so the T cells may come from the graft donor. For the CDR3, the DNA is TGTGCCAGCAGTTTAGTGTCAGGGACCACTGAAGCTTTCTTT. Amino acid sequence: CASSLVSGTTEAFF.